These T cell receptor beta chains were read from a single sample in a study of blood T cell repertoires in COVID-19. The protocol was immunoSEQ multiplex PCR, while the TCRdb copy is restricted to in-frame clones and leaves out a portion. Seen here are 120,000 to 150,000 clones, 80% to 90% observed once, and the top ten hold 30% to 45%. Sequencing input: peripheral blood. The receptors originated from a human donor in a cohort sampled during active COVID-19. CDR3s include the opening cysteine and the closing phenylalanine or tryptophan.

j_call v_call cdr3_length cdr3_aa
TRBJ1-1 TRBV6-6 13 CASSYPGFTEAFF
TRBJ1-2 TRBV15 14 CATSRVTGSVGYTF
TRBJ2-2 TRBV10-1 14 CASRGQGANGELFF
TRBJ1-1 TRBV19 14 CASSIVGRSTEAFF
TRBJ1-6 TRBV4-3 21 CASSQDSGRRTGYYSGSPLHF
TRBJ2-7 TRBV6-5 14 CASSYGTGLYEQYF
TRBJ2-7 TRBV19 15 CASSIAGDTGYEQYF
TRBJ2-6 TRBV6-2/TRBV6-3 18 CASSYKDRIFSGANVLTF
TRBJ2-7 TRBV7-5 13 CVRSGGTEDEQYF
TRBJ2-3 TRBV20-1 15 CSASRLAGRTDTQYF
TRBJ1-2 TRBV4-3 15 CASSPYSGGNYGYTF
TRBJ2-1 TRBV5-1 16 CASSSVTGLLDFEQFF
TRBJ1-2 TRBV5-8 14 CASRGLGQNYGYTF
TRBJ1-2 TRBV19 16 CASSNAGSRANYGYTF
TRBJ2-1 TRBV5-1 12 CASSGGYNEQFF
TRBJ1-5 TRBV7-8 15 CASSLGQGSNQPQHF
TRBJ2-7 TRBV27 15 CASSLLGRGAYEQYF
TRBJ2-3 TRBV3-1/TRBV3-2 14 CASSQGAPDREEYF
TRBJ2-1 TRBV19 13 CASSRTGYNEQFF
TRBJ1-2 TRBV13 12 CASSLNTYGYTF
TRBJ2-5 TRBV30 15 CAWIKAGGLGETQYF
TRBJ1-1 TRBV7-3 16 CASSLMGGGLNTEAFF
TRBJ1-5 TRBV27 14 CASSLTGTIRPQHF
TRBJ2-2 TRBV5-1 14 CASSNTPNTGELFF
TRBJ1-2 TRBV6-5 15 CASSYSGRANYGYTF
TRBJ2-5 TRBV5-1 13 CASSWDRVETQYF
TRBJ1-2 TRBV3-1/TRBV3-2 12 CASSQSGYGYTF
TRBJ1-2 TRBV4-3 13 CASSQEIDRGYTF
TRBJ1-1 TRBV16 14 CASSQLSGHTEAFF
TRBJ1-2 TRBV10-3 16 CAISATLTGSNYGYTF
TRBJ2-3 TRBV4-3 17 CASSQSTSGGWADTQYF
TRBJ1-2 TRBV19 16 CASSNTPYPQNYGYTF